In this sample, the clone carrying this TCR beta chain turned up many times. Its target is not known. V lost 2 bases to trimming and J lost 0 bases, with 14 bases between them. There are 17 residues in the CDR3. Germline assignment: CDR1 SGHTA and CDR2 FQGTGA. This sample was taken from a study of neurological immune-mediated disorders. The sorted libraries were prepared using about 1 million CD4+ or CD8+ T cells that had themselves been sorted. Template-switch 5'RACE cDNA synthesis added a 10-nucleotide unique molecular identifier. Each CDR3 protein gets one entry after TCRdb re-called the 5' RACE reads with MiXCR. The sample lists over 25,000 distinct CDR3 sequences; roughly 25% were seen once. The study, taken as a whole, reports: None of the CDR3 amino acid sequences found in expanded clones was shared across subjects. This suggests that the TCR-beta repertoires were private in all groups.

The chain carries TRBV7-3 and TRBJ2-1, with a possible D match to TRBD2 (5 bases). The clonotype was recovered from a man aged 50 to 59 with HTLV-1-associated myelopathy (HAM/TSP). The sequenced material came from CD4+ T cells from blood. CDR3 DNA sequence: TGTGCCAGCAGCTTAGTTTTAGACTACTCCTCCTACAATGAGCAGTTCTTC. Translating gives CASSLVLDYSSYNEQFF.